The 2 T cell receptor beta chains listed next were all sequenced from one sample in a study of blood T cell repertoires in COVID-19. TCRdb's table, derived via immunoSEQ multiplex PCR, lists solely in-frame clones and lacks some. The repertoire holds around 200,000 clones, with roughly 89% as singletons. The sequencing sample was made of peripheral blood. All receptors derive from a woman aged 18-30 years who had recovered from COVID-19.

The chain employs TRBV9 and TRBJ2-7, with no clear D. The germline V and J ends were trimmed by 0 bases and 4 bases, with 11 bases remaining between them. The CDR3 totals 14 residues. The germline V gene encodes CDR1 SGDLS and CDR2 YYNGEE. CDR3 residues: CASSVAGLPYEQYF. The CDR3 DNA follows: TGTGCCAGCAGCGTAGCAGGTCTCCCTTACGAGCAGTACTTC.

This chain links TRBV3-1 (or the pseudogene TRBV3-2) with TRBJ2-2, with 10 nucleotides matching TRBD1. Germline CDR1 is LGHDT and CDR2 is YNNKEL (reference sequence). Trimming removed 4 bases from V and 6 bases from J; junction bases left unmatched: 5. CDR3 length: 15 amino acids. The CDR3 protein is CASSPAGTGAGELFF. The CDR3 nucleotides are TGTGCCAGCAGCCCGGCCGGGACAGGGGCCGGGGAGCTGTTTTTT.